Sequencing of this TCR beta chain was carried out in a study of cytomegalovirus exposure and HLA in healthy donors. The CDR3 covers 12 residues. Trimming cost V 2 bases and J 16 bases, with 12 bases left between them. CDR1 and CDR2 (germline): MNHEY, SMNVEV (reference sequence). The PCR contained 60 Vbeta and 13 Jbeta primers. Repertoires were generated with immunoSEQ multiplex PCR, while TCRdb's copy carries only in-frame clones and drops some. Of about 170,000 clones in the sample, 65% to 80% were seen once. The rearrangement links TRBV27 to TRBJ1-6; unclear D gene. The receptor's source is a female donor in good health and CMV-seronegative. Sequencing input: PBMCs. CDR3 sequence reads: CASSLVGGPLHF. For the CDR3, the DNA is TGTGCCAGCAGTTTAGTTGGCGGCCCTCTCCACTTT.